The source of this T cell receptor beta chain is a study of siplizumab effects on memory and regulatory T cells. Notes on the study in general: Of the proliferating CD4+ or CD8+ clones, roughly 75-96% lacked a naive or memory phenotype that could be assigned.

The ends were cut back, 8 bases at V and 1 base at J, with 12 bases in the middle. This CDR3 comprises 13 residues. Germline CDR1 and CDR2: MGHDK and SYGVNS. Method: immunoSEQ multiplex PCR; TCRdb's copy keeps in-frame clones and lacks some. This sample has 100,000 or so clones, with less than 95% found just once. In regard to this clone: What it binds is not known.

The V gene is TRBV25-1, the J gene TRBJ2-7; tentatively, D is TRBD1 (6 bases). This TCR was recovered from a human donor in good health. Sequenced sample: Tregs sorted from blood. The CDR3 region has the DNA TGTGCCAGCTCGGACAGCCCTTCCTACGAGCAGTACTTC. This codes for CASSDSPSYEQYF.